This paragraph covers one T cell receptor beta chain sequence. Its matching antigen is unknown. This record belongs to a study of cytomegalovirus exposure and HLA in healthy donors. Looking at the study overall: Earlier, 100 million to 120 million unique TCR beta sequences were recovered from approximately 180 million T cells by an analysis.

Regarding the study as a whole: In most subjects, TCR beta sequences reportedly gave accurate predictions of HLA-A and HLA-B alleles. The study found most TCR sequences rare, yet found some public TCRs in many donors.

PCR primers comprised 60 Vbeta and 13 Jbeta primers. Repertoires were generated with immunoSEQ multiplex PCR, while TCRdb's copy carries only in-frame clones and drops some. The sample yields roughly 130,000 clones, 65% to 75% seen once. Sequences were obtained from PBMCs. This TCR derives from a woman between 45 and 60 years old in good health and CMV-seropositive.

Written as DNA, the CDR3 is TGCGCCAGCAACCCCACTAGCGGGGGGGCCGTGGTCGGGGAGCTGTTTTTT. Translating gives CASNPTSGGAVVGELFF. The rearrangement joins TRBV5-1 to TRBJ2-2, with TRBD2 matching over 13 bases. CDR1 is SGHRS and CDR2 is YFSETQ in the germline V gene. The CDR3 has 17 amino acids. V gave up 6 bases and J gave up 7 bases; unmatched junction bases: 12. The variable domain in full, completed from reference TRBV5-1 and TRBJ2-2, reads KAGVTQTPRYLIKTRGQQVTLSCSPISGHRSVSWYQQTPGQGLQFLFEYFSETQRNKGNFPGRFSGRQFSNSRSEMNVSTLELGDSALYLCASNPTSGGAVVGELFFGEGSRLTVL.